The text below deals with one T cell receptor beta chain. No antigen is known for it. The method was immunoSEQ multiplex PCR; TCRdb's version includes in-frame clones alone and lacks a portion of them. The sample carries about 110,000 clones, around 94% recorded once. Germline V lookup: CDR1 SQVTM, CDR2 ANQGSEA. Trimming left V 2 bases short and J 5 bases short, with 9 bases between. CDR3 length: 12 residues. The sample is drawn from a study of graft-versus-host responses after intestinal transplantation. At the level of the study: The whole recipient group had anti-thymocyte globulin induction followed by tacrolimus and steroids for around three years.

The source of this sequence is a human donor who was the organ donor for an intestinal transplant. The chain recombines TRBV29-1 with TRBJ1-1, with unresolved D. Here the sequenced sample was unstimulated CD8+ T cells sorted from spleen or lymph node cells, taken before transplant. The CDR3 DNA follows: TGCAGCGTTGAAAGGGATGAGACTGAAGCTTTCTTT. As protein: CSVERDETEAFF.